This section outlines one T cell receptor beta chain sequence together with its context. The target antigen is unknown. One base away lies a much larger clone, so this may be a sequencing read error. This record belongs to a study of blood T cells in healthy people across ages. The study, taken as a whole, reports: Naive T cell percentage and TCR beta diversity correlated strongly.

Every sample gave at least 5 micrograms of total RNA when it was extracted. A J-beta primer mix and a sample-barcoded 5' primer were used in a second PCR of about 7 to 12 cycles. A single record per CDR3 protein comes from TCRdb applying MiXCR to the 5' RACE reads. The sample records 850,000 or so distinct CDR3 sequences, under 35% being singletons. There are 12 residues in the CDR3. Germline lookup yields CDR1 SGHRS and CDR2 YFSETQ. The ends were cut back, 6 bases at V and 13 bases at J, with 17 bases in the middle. This receptor was identified in a woman older than 75 in good health. V and J are TRBV5-1 and TRBJ2-1; a weak D match, TRBD1 (5 bases). Sequencing used blood. Here the CDR3 reads CASTTDQETQFF. Here the CDR3 DNA reads TGCGCCAGCACGACAGATCAAGAGACCCAGTTCTTC.